This is a list of T cell receptor beta chains from one sample in a study of CD8+CD57+ T cells in acquired aplastic anemia. One entry per CDR3 protein results from TCRdb running MiXCR on the reads. Of about 160,000 distinct CDR3 sequences listed, 71% are singletons. The sequencing sample was made of sorted CD4+, CD8+, or CD8+CD57+ T cells (not recorded which) from PBMCs. These receptors came from a human donor with aplastic anemia. Each CDR3 is given with its conserved first and last residue. The order of the fields is CDR3 protein, V gene, J gene.

CDR3aa: CASDLGGKRGNTIYF
v_gene: TRBV12-3/TRBV12-4
j_gene: TRBJ1-3

CDR3aa: CASSLPGTRSYEQYF
v_gene: TRBV7-9
j_gene: TRBJ2-7

CDR3aa: CASSGAGSNYEQYF
v_gene: TRBV7-6
j_gene: TRBJ2-7

CDR3aa: CASSLDRAGENWDEQFF
v_gene: TRBV11-2
j_gene: TRBJ2-1

CDR3aa: CSVEADYGYTF
v_gene: TRBV29-1
j_gene: TRBJ1-2

CDR3aa: CAISESSTGGSLGAFF
v_gene: TRBV10-3
j_gene: TRBJ1-1

CDR3aa: CASSSAAGEGTDTQYF
v_gene: TRBV5-4
j_gene: TRBJ2-3

CDR3aa: CASSLTKGNEQYF
v_gene: TRBV11-1
j_gene: TRBJ2-7

CDR3aa: CASSLQVSGNTIYF
v_gene: TRBV7-9
j_gene: TRBJ1-3

CDR3aa: CATSDDPGYTGELFF
v_gene: TRBV24-1
j_gene: TRBJ2-2

CDR3aa: CASRVGTGAYNQPQHF
v_gene: TRBV19
j_gene: TRBJ1-5

CDR3aa: CASSPGHRRKGDTIYF
v_gene: TRBV9
j_gene: TRBJ1-3

CDR3aa: CASSFAIGVGYTF
v_gene: TRBV5-8
j_gene: TRBJ1-2

CDR3aa: CSATATGGNTEAFF
v_gene: TRBV20-1
j_gene: TRBJ1-1

CDR3aa: CAISETGLGSQYF
v_gene: TRBV10-3
j_gene: TRBJ2-5

CDR3aa: CATSNQGAGETQYF
v_gene: TRBV24-1
j_gene: TRBJ2-5

CDR3aa: CASSVGGLAVAQYF
v_gene: TRBV7-8
j_gene: TRBJ2-7

CDR3aa: CASSLLKGLRETQYF
v_gene: TRBV5-1
j_gene: TRBJ2-5

CDR3aa: CATSDSRGPLYEQYF
v_gene: TRBV24-1
j_gene: TRBJ2-7

CDR3aa: CASSEAGTEVQETQYF
v_gene: TRBV10-1
j_gene: TRBJ2-5

CDR3aa: CASSLLAGGPNTQYF
v_gene: TRBV7-6
j_gene: TRBJ2-3

CDR3aa: CASSEPGRDTGEQYF
v_gene: TRBV6-1
j_gene: TRBJ2-7

CDR3aa: CASSHNPSYEQYF
v_gene: TRBV7-2
j_gene: TRBJ2-7

CDR3aa: CASSTRQDLDEQYF
v_gene: TRBV9
j_gene: TRBJ2-7

CDR3aa: CASSSPSEGLESETQYF
v_gene: TRBV11-2
j_gene: TRBJ2-5

CDR3aa: CASRMTGDYYEQYF
v_gene: TRBV6-1
j_gene: TRBJ2-7

CDR3aa: CASSLNSGTSSYEQYF
v_gene: TRBV6-1
j_gene: TRBJ2-7

CDR3aa: CATSGAWGQPSPNYGYTF
v_gene: TRBV24-1
j_gene: TRBJ1-2

CDR3aa: CASSVETGSEKLFF
v_gene: TRBV6-1
j_gene: TRBJ1-4

CDR3aa: CASSPTRGGLWFTEAFF
v_gene: TRBV9
j_gene: TRBJ1-1

CDR3aa: CSAWLAGAIVYEQYF
v_gene: TRBV20-1
j_gene: TRBJ2-7

CDR3aa: CSTRRTFTNSPLHF
v_gene: TRBV20-1
j_gene: TRBJ1-6

CDR3aa: CASSLGTSGEQFF
v_gene: TRBV28
j_gene: TRBJ2-1

CDR3aa: CASSLRLASGELFF
v_gene: TRBV12-3/TRBV12-4
j_gene: TRBJ2-2

CDR3aa: CSAGGGRLETQYF
v_gene: TRBV29-1
j_gene: TRBJ2-5

CDR3aa: CASSYEDIRGEAFF
v_gene: TRBV6-2/TRBV6-3
j_gene: TRBJ1-1

CDR3aa: CASSQGQGGGYEQYF
v_gene: TRBV4-3
j_gene: TRBJ2-7

CDR3aa: CAISEIGRENTEAFF
v_gene: TRBV10-3
j_gene: TRBJ1-1

CDR3aa: CASSVVDRGGETQYF
v_gene: TRBV19
j_gene: TRBJ2-5

CDR3aa: CSAFFQANTEAFF
v_gene: TRBV20-1
j_gene: TRBJ1-1

CDR3aa: CSAPPRSTEAFF
v_gene: TRBV20-1
j_gene: TRBJ1-1

CDR3aa: CATRDRVSSSAEAFF
v_gene: TRBV19
j_gene: TRBJ1-1

CDR3aa: CSAKRHRDRMNTEAFF
v_gene: TRBV20-1
j_gene: TRBJ1-1

CDR3aa: CGANPGQNNSPLHF
v_gene: TRBV20-1
j_gene: TRBJ1-6

CDR3aa: CSAKTGYEQYF
v_gene: TRBV20-1
j_gene: TRBJ2-7

CDR3aa: CASSYSRRSTGELFF
v_gene: TRBV6-5
j_gene: TRBJ2-2

CDR3aa: CASRNTGPERYF
v_gene: TRBV19
j_gene: TRBJ2-7

CDR3aa: CASSLAVRQRRTTEAFF
v_gene: TRBV5-1
j_gene: TRBJ1-1

CDR3aa: CASSVATLGTDTQYF
v_gene: TRBV9
j_gene: TRBJ2-3

CDR3aa: CASSPDRASYEQYF
v_gene: TRBV19
j_gene: TRBJ2-7

CDR3aa: CSARTSGSYEQYF
v_gene: TRBV20-1
j_gene: TRBJ2-7

CDR3aa: CASSQDPDRAYNEQFF
v_gene: TRBV5-1
j_gene: TRBJ2-1

CDR3aa: CASSLEGLAGSTDTQYF
v_gene: TRBV7-2
j_gene: TRBJ2-3